This TCR beta chain was sequenced for a study of identical twins. Germline CDR1 reads ENHRY; CDR2 reads SYGVKD. V dropped 10 bases and J dropped 8; count of bases not matched to a gene: 16. The CDR3 runs to 15 residues. This clonotype was seen only a few times. The antigen remains undetermined. All donors were healthy, and all were Caucasian. Study-level findings and limits: The more abundant beta clonotypes in cord blood had fewer insertions, and memory repertoires did not show this.

TCRdb itself ran the 5' RACE reads through MiXCR, one entry per CDR3 protein. This table holds roughly 720,000 distinct CDR3 sequences, about 18% found once. These same data were also listed under a study on T cells expressing NK-cell markers. According to that study: Just one sequenced donor of eight was HCMV-seronegative, while seven were seropositive. For a handful of donors, the dominant NKG2C+ clonotypes made up roughly 1.0-7.5% of their CD8+ T cells.

The chain uses TRBV10-3 and TRBJ2-1; 8 bases are a match to TRBD2. This TCR derives from a woman aged 18-29 years in good health. Sequences were obtained from PBMCs. The CDR3 sequence: CASLFGGEGLDEQFF. The CDR3 nucleotides are TGTGCCAGCCTCTTCGGGGGGGAGGGCCTCGATGAGCAGTTCTTC.